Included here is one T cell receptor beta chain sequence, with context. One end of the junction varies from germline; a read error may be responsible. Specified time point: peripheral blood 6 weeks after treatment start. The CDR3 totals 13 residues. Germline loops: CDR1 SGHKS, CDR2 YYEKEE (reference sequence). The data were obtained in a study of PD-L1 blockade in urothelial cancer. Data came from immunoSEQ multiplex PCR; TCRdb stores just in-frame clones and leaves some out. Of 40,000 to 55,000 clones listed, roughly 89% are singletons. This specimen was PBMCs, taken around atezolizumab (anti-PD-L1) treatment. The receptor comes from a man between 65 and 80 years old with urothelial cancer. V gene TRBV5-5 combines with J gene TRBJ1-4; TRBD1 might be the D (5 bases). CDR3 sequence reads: CASSSGMEGRSHF. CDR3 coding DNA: TGTGCCAGCAGCTCCGGGATGGAGGGGCGGTCGCATTTT.